Listed here are 15 T cell receptor beta chains from one sample, sequenced in a study of T cell responses to AZD1222 COVID-19 vaccine. Measured with immunoSEQ multiplex PCR; TCRdb has only the in-frame clones, and not every one. The data show about 170,000 clones, with roughly 93% seen just once and 3% to 5% held by the top ten. Sequenced material: peripheral blood, taken on day 0 of AZD1222 vaccination. These receptors all come from an adult in good health.

The chain combines TRBV5-6 with TRBJ2-5; possibly TRBD1 or TRBD2 for D (7 bases each). This CDR3 has 15 residues. Trimming stripped 5 bases from V and 4 bases from J, with 18 bases between. The germline V gene encodes CDR1 SGHDT and CDR2 YYEEEE. The DNA of the CDR3 is TGTGCCAGCAGTCAAGGAGACAGGGAGGGAGAGACCCAGTACTTC. Translated, it gives CASSQGDREGETQYF.

This clone was observed once. The chain carries TRBV3-1 (or the pseudogene TRBV3-2) and TRBJ1-2; D gene unclear. The CDR3 is 16 residues long. Germline V gives CDR1 LGHDT, CDR2 YNNKEL (reference sequence). Deletions cut 2 bases from V and 5 bases from J, with 18 bases between. The CDR3 DNA is TGTGCCAGCAGCCAACCCCCGCTGGTGGGAATGTATGGCTACACCTTC. Translated, it gives CASSQPPLVGMYGYTF.

This chain uses TRBV4-1 with TRBJ1-1; no firm D call. Germline values: CDR1 MGHRA, CDR2 YSYEKL. V was shortened by 2 bases and J by 10 bases, with 11 bases between the two germline ends. The CDR3 extends over 12 amino acids. The CDR3 region is CASSQLGTVAFF. CDR3 coding DNA: TGCGCCAGCAGCCAATTGGGCACGGTAGCTTTCTTT.

The V and J genes are TRBV6-5 and TRBJ1-1; D possibly corresponds to TRBD1 (5 bases). There are 15 residues in the CDR3. Trimming took off 7 bases at V and 1 base at J, with 16 bases between the two ends. Germline V gene lookup returns CDR1 MNHEY and CDR2 SVGAGI. In DNA, the CDR3 is TGTGCCAGCACCCCCCGAGGGGCGGGGAACACTGAAGCTTTCTTT. It yields the protein CASTPRGAGNTEAFF.

V and J are TRBV6-5 and TRBJ1-1; D gene ambiguous. The CDR3 has 14 amino acids. V lost 0 bases and J lost 1, with 6 bases in between. The V gene's germline CDR1 is MNHEY and CDR2 SVGAGI. CDR3 in amino acids: CASSYSRKNTEAFF. In DNA, the CDR3 is TGTGCCAGCAGTTACTCCCGCAAGAACACTGAAGCTTTCTTT.

The rearrangement links TRBV5-4 to TRBJ2-2, with no clear D. V was cut by 2 bases and J by 6 bases, with 8 bases left in between. Germline assignment: CDR1 SGHNT and CDR2 YYREEE (reference sequence). CDR3 length equals 13 residues. The DNA for the CDR3 is TGTGCCAGCAGCTTTATCTCGGCCGGGGAGCTGTTTTTT. Translating gives CASSFISAGELFF.

This chain links TRBV13 with TRBJ1-5; no clear D gene. Germline CDR1 is PRHDT and CDR2 is FYEKMQ (reference sequence). The germline V and J ends were trimmed by 3 bases and 5 bases, with 8 bases remaining between them. The length of the CDR3 is 13 residues. CDR3 nucleotide sequence: TGTGCCAGCAGCTTCGCCGGGGATCAGCCCCAGCATTTT. Translation gives CASSFAGDQPQHF.

The chain is built from TRBV7-9 and TRBJ2-1; possible D gene TRBD2, 7 bases. The CDR3 runs to 15 residues. The ends were cut back, 0 bases at V and 4 bases at J, with 10 bases in the middle. In germline, CDR1 is SEHNR, CDR2 FQNEAQ (reference sequence). CDR3 DNA: TGTGCCAGCAGCTTAGCGGGGGGGCGGTACAATGAGCAGTTCTTC. Amino acid sequence: CASSLAGGRYNEQFF.

The V and J genes are TRBV5-1 and TRBJ2-7, with TRBD1 matching 10 bases. The germline V gene has CDR1 SGHRS and CDR2 YFSETQ. CDR3 length: 13 residues. After removal of 4 bases from V and 5 bases from J, the junction contained 3 bases not matched to a gene. The CDR3 protein is CASSPGQGNEQYF. CDR3 nucleotide sequence: TGCGCCAGCAGCCCGGGACAGGGGAACGAGCAGTACTTC.

The CDR3 region has the DNA TGTGCCAGCAGCAAGCCGGACCCTAGCATGGCGCAGTATTTT. It specifies CASSKPDPSMAQYF. V is TRBV21-1 and J is TRBJ2-3; the table names TRBD2, a call not compared with the DNA. TRBV21-1 is deemed a pseudogene. CDR3 length equals 14 residues.

This sequence joins TRBV6-2 or TRBV6-3 and TRBJ1-2; the D is unclear. The germline gives CDR1 MNHEY, CDR2 SVGEGT. This CDR3 contains 13 residues. Trimming pared 4 bases from V and 8 bases from J, leaving 14 bases between. Here the CDR3 DNA reads TGTGCCAGCAGTTGGCTCCAAAGTGGGGGCTACACCTTC. It codes for CASSWLQSGGYTF.

V is TRBV15 and J is TRBJ2-5, with D perhaps being TRBD1 or TRBD2 (6 bases each). Germline CDR1 is LNHNV and CDR2 is YYDKDF (reference sequence). The CDR3 spans 16 residues. The V gene lost 0 bases and the J gene lost 5 bases, with 16 bases spanning the gap. The CDR3 reads CATSRDLPGAEETQYF. The CDR3, as DNA: TGTGCCACCAGCAGAGATCTACCGGGGGCCGAGGAGACCCAGTACTTC.

The gene calls are TRBV15 and TRBJ2-2, with 11 bases aligning to TRBD2. CDR1 is LNHNV, CDR2 YYDKDF, per germline (reference sequence). The V gene end was trimmed by 0 bases and the J gene end by 5 bases; junction bases not matched to a gene: 2. There are 16 residues in the CDR3. CDR3 sequence (DNA): TGTGCCACCAGCAGAGAGACTAGCGGGATGACCGGGGAGCTGTTTTTT. It is translated as CATSRETSGMTGELFF.

V and J are TRBV6-1 and TRBJ1-3, with no clear D. With 1 base removed from V and 0 bases from J, the gap between germline ends came to 7 bases. Germline V lookup: CDR1 MNHNS, CDR2 SASEGT. CDR3 length equals 15 residues. The CDR3 sequence is CASSEEEGSGNTIYF. The CDR3 DNA reads TGTGCCAGCAGTGAAGAGGAGGGCTCTGGAAACACCATATATTTT.

This chain connects TRBV30 to TRBJ1-5; D is ambiguous. CDR3 length: 13 amino acids. Per the germline V gene, CDR1 is GTSNPN and CDR2 is SVGIG (reference sequence). V dropped 0 bases and J dropped 4 bases, with 7 bases sitting between them. The CDR3 DNA is TGTGCCTGGAGTGTACGGTATAATCAGCCCCAGCATTTT. This sequence encodes CAWSVRYNQPQHF.